Presented here are 9 T cell receptor beta chains from one specimen sequenced in a study of T cells in Graves' hyperthyroidism and ophthalmopathy. Regions amplified from RNA transcripts were the TCR beta CDR3 regions. HTBI primers were the set used in a first-round RT-PCR of the TCR CDR3. TCRdb independently ran MiXCR on the multiplex PCR reads; one entry per CDR3 protein. Of over 500,000 distinct CDR3 sequences listed, 46% are singletons. Sequencing was carried out using peripheral blood or thyroid tissue (not recorded which). The receptors come from an adult woman with Graves' disease, either hyperthyroidism or ophthalmopathy (not recorded which).

The V gene is TRBV7-2, the J gene TRBJ1-1; maybe TRBD1 (6 bases). CDR1 is SGHTA and CDR2 is FQGNSA in the germline V gene. Deletions cut 1 base from V and 5 bases from J, with 17 bases between. The CDR3 spans 16 residues. CDR3 amino acids: CASSLESIRGRTEAFF. Here the CDR3 DNA reads TGTGCCAGCAGCTTAGAATCTATCAGGGGAAGGACTGAAGCTTTCTTT.

The sample holds a few counts of this clonotype. The chain has TRBV2 and TRBJ1-1; D is undetermined. Deletions cut 6 bases from V and 9 bases from J, with 17 bases between. The CDR3 runs to 13 residues. Germline-derived CDR1 and CDR2 are SNHLY and FYNNEI. The CDR3 sequence is CASSDPAAKQAFF. The CDR3 DNA reads TGTGCCAGCAGCGACCCTGCTGCGAAACAAGCTTTCTTT.

This clonotype was counted at least ten times. This CDR3 reads CSGQKTVREAFF. The CDR3 nucleotides read TGCAGCGGCCAAAAGACAGTGAGGGAAGCTTTCTTT. This chain uses TRBV29-1 with TRBJ1-1, with D perhaps matching TRBD1 (5 bases). With 7 bases removed from V and 8 bases from J, the gap between germline ends came to 17 bases. The CDR3 has 12 amino acids. Germline V gene sequence: CDR1 SQVTM, CDR2 ANQGSEA.

This chain links TRBV7-6 with TRBJ2-5; D unresolved. This CDR3 contains 13 residues. Germline V gene data show CDR1 as SGHVS and CDR2 as FNYEAQ. V shed 7 bases and J shed 0 bases, with 9 bases lying between them. CDR3 nucleotides: TGTGCCAGCATGGACGTGGACCAAGAGACCCAGTACTTC. This gives the protein CASMDVDQETQYF.

With regard to this clonotype: The junction and the germline gene differ at one end; a read error may be behind it. This rearrangement joins TRBV5-1 to TRBJ2-2, with TRBD2 matching over 7 bases. The CDR3 runs to 15 residues. The germline V gene encodes CDR1 SGHRS and CDR2 YFSETQ. Written as DNA, the CDR3 is TGCGCCAGCAGCTTGGGGGGGGGACGCACCGGGGAGCTGTCTTTT. Residues: CASSLGGGRTGELSF.

In its sample, this clonotype was seen a few times. This rearrangement joins TRBV7-9 to TRBJ1-1; 7 bases map to TRBD1. J was trimmed by 5 bases and V by 8 bases; bases with no gene match: 11. From germline, CDR1 is SEHNR and CDR2 FQNEAQ (reference sequence). CDR3 length: 14 residues. The DNA of the CDR3 is TGTGCCAGCGGAAATTGGGACAGAAGTACTGAAGCTTTCTTT. Translated: CASGNWDRSTEAFF.

This clonotype was found once. This may stem from a read error, because a much larger clone lies one nucleotide away. The chain couples TRBV6-1 to TRBJ1-2; D gene uncertain. Trimming pared 4 bases from V and 8 bases from J, leaving 14 bases between. CDR3 length: 13 amino acids. Germline CDR1 and CDR2: MNHNS and SASEGT. In DNA, the CDR3 is TGTGCCAGCAGTGCCCTTAGTAATAGCGGCTACACCTTC. This gives the protein CASSALSNSGYTF.

V is TRBV7-2 and J is TRBJ2-2; D gene unclear. The germline gives CDR1 SGHTA, CDR2 FQGNSA. The V gene lost 0 bases and the J gene lost 8 bases, with 10 bases spanning the gap. There are 14 residues in the CDR3. The CDR3 loop is CASSLAKNLGELFF. The CDR3 coding sequence is TGTGCCAGCAGCTTAGCCAAGAACTTGGGGGAGCTGTTTTTT. Combining the CDR3 with reference TRBV7-2 and TRBJ2-2 gives the whole variable domain GAGVSQSPSNKVTEKGKDVELRCDPISGHTALYWYRQSLGQGLEFLIYFQGNSAPDKSGLPSDRFSAERTGGSVSTLTIQRTQQEDSAVYLCASSLAKNLGELFFGEGSRLTVL.

The chain is built from TRBV2 and TRBJ2-2; TRBD2 agrees at 10 bases. V trimming: 4 bases; J trimming: 7 bases; junction bases outside the gene matches: 12. Germline CDR1 SNHLY, CDR2 FYNNEI. This CDR3 region has 17 residues. CDR3 sequence reads: CASSGGTSAIISGELFF. DNA for the CDR3: TGTGCCAGCAGTGGAGGGACTAGCGCAATTATTAGCGGGGAGCTGTTTTTT.